These 29 T cell receptor beta chains share one sample of origin, sequenced in a study of CD8 T cell repertoires and HIV-1 epitope variants. The antigens for these receptors are not known. Produced via immunoSEQ multiplex PCR; TCRdb's table is partial and in-frame only. Of about 4,500 clones in the sample, 65% to 75% were seen once. The sequenced material came from cultured CD8+ T cells derived from PBMCs. Receptor source: a male donor with HIV.

The V gene is TRBV5-1, the J gene TRBJ2-2, with D tentatively TRBD1 (6 bases). Trimming removed 4 bases from V and 0 bases from J, with 13 bases in between. The CDR3 runs to 16 residues. From germline, CDR1 is SGHRS and CDR2 YFSETQ. CDR3 protein: CASSGYQGPNTGELFF. In nucleotides, the CDR3 is TGCGCCAGCAGCGGATATCAGGGGCCGAACACCGGGGAGCTGTTTTTT.

The chain is built from TRBV30 and TRBJ1-1; D remains unclear. Germline CDR1 GTSNPN, CDR2 SVGIG (reference sequence). The V end was cut by 2 bases, the J end by 1 base, with 8 bases between. The CDR3 extends over 13 amino acids. CDR3 amino acids: CAWSIKGNTEAFF. The CDR3 region has the DNA TGTGCCTGGAGTATAAAGGGGAACACTGAAGCTTTCTTT.

This clone was seen more than once but under ten times. The chain has TRBV19 and TRBJ2-1, with 10 bases fitting TRBD1. Germline CDR1 reads LNHDA; CDR2 reads SQIVND (reference sequence). The CDR3 sequence is 14 residues long. V lost 8 bases and J lost 12; bases outside the gene matches: 13. CDR3 DNA sequence: TGTGCCAGTGGTTGGGCCGGGACAGGGGAGGGGCAGTTCTTC. Translating gives CASGWAGTGEGQFF.

V is TRBV7-9 and J is TRBJ2-2; D call uncertain. This CDR3 comprises 13 residues. Looked up from germline, CDR1 is SEHNR and CDR2 is FQNEAQ (reference sequence). V shed 3 bases and J shed 8 bases, with 10 bases lying between them. CDR3 sequence (DNA): TGTGCCAGCAGCTTGAAGAGTTCTGGGGAGCTGTTTTTT. The encoded protein is CASSLKSSGELFF.

This chain links TRBV4-1 with TRBJ2-7; D is perhaps TRBD1 or TRBD2 (6 bases each). Germline values: CDR1 MGHRA, CDR2 YSYEKL. Trimming pared 4 bases from V and 5 bases from J, leaving 15 bases between. This CDR3 comprises 14 residues. CDR3 nucleotide sequence: TGCGCCAGCAGCCGAGGGGGGCTAGCTGACGAGCAGTACTTC. This translates into CASSRGGLADEQYF.

The genes are TRBV5-8 and TRBJ1-3; 9 nucleotides agree with TRBD1. Unmatched junction bases numbered 5, after V lost 4 bases and J lost 0 bases. The germline V gene encodes CDR1 SGHTS and CDR2 YDEGEE. CDR3 length: 16 residues. The CDR3 region has the DNA TGTGCCAGCAGCAGGGGACAGGGCGTCTCTGGAAACACCATATATTTT. Translation gives CASSRGQGVSGNTIYF.

The chain is built from TRBV5-4 and TRBJ2-2; TRBD1 agrees at 9 bases. The V segment lost 3 bases and the J segment 4 bases; nucleotides outside the gene matches: 4. The CDR3 length is 15 residues. In germline, CDR1 is SGHNT, CDR2 YYREEE (reference sequence). The CDR3 spells CASSSDRGGTGELFF. In nucleotides, the CDR3 is TGTGCCAGCAGCTCAGACAGGGGGGGCACCGGGGAGCTGTTTTTT.

This clone showed up just a few times. V and J are TRBV19 and TRBJ2-2, with D unclear. Trimming took 5 bases from V and 4 from J, leaving 8 bases between them. CDR3 length: 13 residues. Germline CDR1 reads LNHDA; CDR2 reads SQIVND (reference sequence). CDR3 protein: CASSSVGTGELFF. CDR3 bases: TGTGCCAGTAGTTCGGTGGGCACCGGGGAGCTGTTTTTT. The complete variable domain, with remaining parts taken from reference TRBV19 and TRBJ2-2, reads DGGITQSPKYLFRKEGQNVTLSCEQNLNHDAMYWYRQDPGQGLRLIYYSQIVNDFQKGDIAEGYSVSREKKESFPLTVTSAQKNPTAFYLCASSSVGTGELFFGEGSRLTVL.

In its sample, this clone was seen a few times. The chain carries TRBV5-6 and TRBJ1-2; D remains unclear. Germline V gene sequence: CDR1 SGHDT, CDR2 YYEEEE. The CDR3 consists of 12 residues. V lost 4 bases to trimming and J lost 5 bases, with 9 bases between them. CDR3 DNA sequence: TGTGCCAGCAGCGCGGGTACTTATGGCTACACCTTC. Protein sequence: CASSAGTYGYTF.

This clone was seen a handful of times. V gene TRBV5-1 combines with J gene TRBJ2-7; 7 nucleotides match TRBD1. The CDR3 loop spans 14 amino acids. Germline V CDR1 and CDR2: SGHRS, YFSETQ. J gave up 5 bases and V 1 base, and 6 bases lay outside the gene matches. Here the CDR3 reads CASSLYQGDHEQYF. In DNA, the CDR3 is TGCGCCAGCAGCTTGTACCAGGGGGACCACGAGCAGTACTTC.

The V and J genes are TRBV9 and TRBJ2-3; 8 nucleotides agree with TRBD2. V dropped 1 base and J dropped 4; count of bases not matched to a gene: 8. The CDR3 length is 16 residues. Per germline, CDR1 SGDLS and CDR2 YYNGEE. CDR3 DNA: TGTGCCAGCAGCGTAATGGTTGGCGGGGGGTCAGATACGCAGTATTTT. Amino acids: CASSVMVGGGSDTQYF.

This clone was recorded only once. The chain combines TRBV7-3 with TRBJ2-1; TRBD2 agrees at 12 bases. CDR3 length: 17 residues. Germline trimming cut 5 bases from V and 0 bases from J; bases unmatched to any gene: 5. CDR1 SGHTA and CDR2 FQGTGA come from the germline V gene. The CDR3 reads CASSLTSGGLSYNEQFF. CDR3 in DNA: TGTGCCAGCAGCCTGACTAGCGGGGGACTCTCCTACAATGAGCAGTTCTTC.

V is TRBV15 and J is TRBJ1-6; TRBD1 matches 11 bases. Per germline, CDR1 LNHNV and CDR2 YYDKDF (reference sequence). This CDR3 is 17 amino acids long. V gave up 1 base and J gave up 4 bases; unmatched junction bases: 3. The DNA for the CDR3 is TGTGCCACCAGCAGAGGTGGGACAGGGGGATATAATTCACCCCTCCACTTT. Its translation is CATSRGGTGGYNSPLHF.

This chain connects TRBV30 to TRBJ2-5; D possibly corresponds to TRBD2 (6 bases). The CDR3 spans 14 residues. V lost 6 bases and J 5 bases, leaving 19 bases between the germline ends. Germline CDR1 and CDR2: GTSNPN and SVGIG (reference sequence). The CDR3 bases are TGTGCCTGTCATCGGACTACTAATTCGGAGACCCAGTACTTC. Amino acid sequence: CACHRTTNSETQYF. The full variable domain, with the rest looked up from reference TRBV30 and TRBJ2-5, is SQTIHQWPATLVQPVGSPLSLECTVEGTSNPNLYWYRQAAGRGLQLLFYSVGIGQISSEVPQNLSASRPQDRQFILSSKKLLLSDSGFYLCACHRTTNSETQYFGPGTRLLVL.

The genes are TRBV4-2 and TRBJ2-7; D is possibly TRBD2 (5 bases). The germline CDR1 and CDR2 sequences are LGHNA and YNFKEQ. V lost 3 bases and J lost 0, with 9 bases in between. The CDR3 runs to 14 residues. The DNA for the CDR3 is TGTGCCAGCAGCCACTCAGGAGGCTCCTACGAGCAGTACTTC. Translating gives CASSHSGGSYEQYF.

V gene TRBV27 combines with J gene TRBJ2-2, with 7 nucleotides matching TRBD1. Germline V gene lookup returns CDR1 MNHEY and CDR2 SMNVEV (reference sequence). The V gene end was trimmed by 5 bases and the J gene end by 5 bases; junction bases not matched to a gene: 5. The CDR3 is 14 residues long. CDR3 nucleotide sequence: TGTGCCAGCAGTCGTGACAGGGTTACCGGGGAGCTGTTTTTT. This codes for CASSRDRVTGELFF.

The rearrangement joins TRBV6-5 to TRBJ2-5; the D is unclear. The CDR3 totals 14 residues. V was pared by 5 bases and J by 7 bases, with 17 bases between. Germline-derived CDR1 and CDR2 are MNHEY and SVGAGI. The DNA for the CDR3 is TGTGCCAGCAGTCCAGCTCCCACCCCGGGGACCCAGTACTTC. Translation gives CASSPAPTPGTQYF.

J is TRBJ2-1 and V is TRBV14; 10 bases are shared with TRBD2. CDR3 length: 15 residues. From germline, CDR1 is SGHDN and CDR2 FVKESK. V was pared by 0 bases and J by 8 bases, with 4 bases of the junction left unmatched. CDR3 region: CASSQDISGGYEQFF. In nucleotides, the CDR3 is TGTGCCAGCAGCCAAGATATTAGCGGGGGGTATGAGCAGTTCTTC.

The V gene is TRBV4-1, the J gene TRBJ2-7; 8 positions match TRBD2. Germline assignment: CDR1 MGHRA and CDR2 YSYEKL. V lost 4 bases to trimming and J lost 2 bases; unmatched junction nucleotides: 10. CDR3 size: 16 residues. The chain's CDR3 is CASSLFSAGVPYEQYF. The CDR3 bases are TGCGCCAGCAGCCTATTCTCAGCGGGAGTACCCTACGAGCAGTACTTC.

The rearrangement links TRBV6-5 to TRBJ1-5; 9 nucleotides agree with TRBD1. Per germline, CDR1 MNHEY and CDR2 SVGAGI. V lost 4 bases to trimming and J lost 4 bases; unmatched junction nucleotides: 2. The CDR3 sequence is 14 residues long. CDR3 protein: CASSSGTGNQPQHF. In DNA form, the CDR3 reads TGTGCCAGCAGTTCCGGGACAGGGAATCAGCCCCAGCATTTT.

The CDR3 reads CASSFAGNTEAFF. CDR3 nucleotides: TGTGCCAGCAGCTTCGCCGGGAACACTGAAGCTTTCTTT. J is TRBJ1-1 and V is TRBV11-3; D is ambiguous. Germline CDR1 SGHNT, CDR2 YENEEA. Trimming removed 3 bases at V and 1 base at J, with 6 bases between. The CDR3 is 13 residues long.

This chain joins TRBV12-1 and TRBJ2-7; the tabulated D call, TRBD2, remains unverified against the DNA. TRBV12-1 is a documented pseudogene. The CDR3 consists of 15 residues. The CDR3 reads CASSSGLAGPLEQYF. In nucleotides, the CDR3 is TGTGCCAGCAGCTCAGGACTAGCGGGACCCCTCGAGCAGTACTTC.

J is TRBJ2-7 and V is TRBV9, with D possibly being TRBD1 or TRBD2 (6 bases each). The germline V and J ends were trimmed by 1 base and 3 bases, with 11 bases remaining between them. Germline values: CDR1 SGDLS, CDR2 YYNGEE. CDR3 size: 14 residues. For the CDR3, the DNA is TGTGCCAGCAGCGTAAATGAGGGGGGCTACGAGCAGTACTTC. Amino acid sequence: CASSVNEGGYEQYF. Drawing the rest from reference TRBV9 and TRBJ2-7, the complete variable domain is DSGVTQTPKHLITATGQRVTLRCSPRSGDLSVYWYQQSLDQGLQFLIQYYNGEERAKGNILERFSAQQFPDLHSELNLSSLELGDSALYFCASSVNEGGYEQYFGPGTRLTVT.

V gene TRBV5-6 combines with J gene TRBJ2-2, with D possibly being TRBD2 (6 bases). CDR1 and CDR2 from the germline V gene are SGHDT and YYEEEE. The CDR3 loop spans 14 amino acids. Trimming left V 6 bases short and J 4 bases short, with 13 bases between. The CDR3 spells CASTWGESTGELFF. DNA for the CDR3: TGTGCCAGCACCTGGGGGGAGTCCACCGGGGAGCTGTTTTTT.

The rearrangement uses TRBV12-5 and TRBJ2-7; no reliable D call. This CDR3 region has 12 residues. The germline V gene encodes CDR1 LGHNT and CDR2 FRNRAP. Trimming left V 1 base short and J 6 bases short, with 7 bases between. The CDR3 spells CASGLGGFEQYF. The CDR3 DNA reads TGTGCTAGTGGTTTGGGGGGTTTCGAGCAGTACTTC.

The rearrangement uses TRBV6-5 and TRBJ1-2; 7 bases agree with TRBD1. Germline V gene lookup returns CDR1 MNHEY and CDR2 SVGAGI. This CDR3 is built from 14 residues. With 6 bases clipped from V and 6 bases from J, the junction kept 10 bases outside the gene matches. In DNA form, the CDR3 reads TGTGCCAGCAGCCCTCAAGGGGGCGCGGATGGCTACACCTTC. It is translated as CASSPQGGADGYTF.

The chain links TRBV2 to TRBJ2-1; D is unclear. From germline, CDR1 is SNHLY and CDR2 FYNNEI. CDR3 length: 13 amino acids. Deletions cut 4 bases from V and 3 bases from J, with 7 bases between. The CDR3 DNA reads as TGTGCCAGCAGTGGGGCCAACTACAATGAGCAGTTCTTC. Protein product: CASSGANYNEQFF.

V usage is TRBV5-4 and J usage is TRBJ2-7, with D perhaps matching TRBD1 (5 bases). V lost 1 base and J 2 bases, leaving 10 bases between the germline ends. Germline V gives CDR1 SGHNT, CDR2 YYREEE (reference sequence). CDR3 size: 14 residues. As DNA, the CDR3 is TGTGCCAGCAGCTTGCAGGGTCTGACCTACGAGCAGTACTTC. Translation: CASSLQGLTYEQYF.

The chain recombines TRBV2 with TRBJ2-7; 14 nucleotides line up with TRBD2. The CDR3 consists of 17 residues. CDR1 is SNHLY and CDR2 is FYNNEI in the germline V gene. V lost 5 bases and J lost 6; bases outside the gene matches: 12. In DNA, the CDR3 is TGTGCCAGCAGTACGGGACTAGCGGGAGTGGGCGCCTCCGAGCAGTACTTC. Encoded protein: CASSTGLAGVGASEQYF.